This T cell receptor (beta chain) was found in a study of shared clonotypes between healthy human individuals. Study-wide results and caveats: Although depth was large, rarefaction showed that sequencing of the sorted subsets was incomplete.

Profiled with immunoSEQ multiplex PCR; TCRdb holds only in-frame clones, not every one. This table holds about 2.4 million clones, approximately 94% found once. The CDR3 has 14 amino acids. The germline V gene has CDR1 SNHLY and CDR2 FYNNEI. The V end lost 8 bases, the J end lost 0 bases, and 11 bases lay between the germline ends. About this clone: No antigen is known for it.

The rearrangement links TRBV2 to TRBJ1-5; the D is unclear. The sequence was collected from a man aged 18-30 years in good health. Some clones in this sample may be carry-over from other donors' samples. The sample comprised naive CD4+ T cells from PBMCs. Described subset: CD45RA+ positively selected. The DNA of the CDR3 is TGTGCCAGCTCAGGCGTTCATAGCAATCAGCCCCAGCATTTT. Encoded protein: CASSGVHSNQPQHF. The full variable domain, with the rest looked up from reference TRBV2 and TRBJ1-5, is EPEVTQTPSHQVTQMGQEVILRCVPISNHLYFYWYRQILGQKVEFLVSFYNNEISEKSEIFDDQFSVERPDGSNFTLKIRSTKLEDSAMYFCASSGVHSNQPQHFGDGTRLSIL.